The sequence of this T cell receptor (beta chain) was determined in a study of blood T cells in healthy people across ages (dated by TCRdb to between 2014 and 2017). With respect to the entire study: In model experiments, roughly one uniquely barcoded TCR beta cDNA molecule per two T cells was captured by template switching. To track age-related changes in TCR beta repertoire diversity, the study relied on deep sequencing normalized with unique cDNA molecular identifiers. The donors were split into four age groups: young (average roughly 15 years), middle-aged (around 40), aged (more than 60) and long-lived (roughly 86). To avoid experimental bias, donors of different ages were distributed randomly across sequencing lanes. Using the same blood draw, the study looked at two additional independent replicas of 1 million unique cDNA reads for two donors, one aged 18 to 30 and the other aged 80 or older. Overall study results and their limits: Bulk unsorted PBMC profiling prevented conclusive comparison of naive and antigen-experienced compartments. Estimates of total diversity from one million sequenced T cells were regarded as lower bounds and underestimates. As age increased, observed TCR beta diversity per million T cells dropped in a roughly linear way, and a significant reduction was already evident by age 40. The long-lived group showed more naive CD4+ T cells, fewer expanded clones and increased TCR diversity than the aged group, suggesting age selection. The CMV infection status of donors was not known, potentially confounding age-related changes in expanded clonotypes. A strong correlation was found between observed TCR beta diversity and the percentage of naive T cells measured by flow cytometry.

Library construction relied on 5' RACE. For sequencing, an Illumina HiSeq 2500 was employed. A second about 7 to 11 cycle PCR used a sample-barcoded 5' primer and a J-beta primer mix. A unique molecular identifier was introduced onto each TCR beta cDNA molecule by a template-switch 5' adaptor carrying 12 random nucleotides. Each sample yielded at least 2.5 million CDR3-containing paired-end reads. All of the RNA was converted into first-strand cDNA using the Mint cDNA synthesis kit, with a TRBC-specific oligonucleotide serving as the primer. Following uracil-DNA glycosylase treatment, a first 18-cycle PCR with universal primers M1SS and BC2_uni_R was performed on all cDNA. In the paper's pipeline: For normalization, 1 million high-quality reads were randomly selected from each sample, with every read carrying a distinct molecular identifier. Reads sharing molecular identifiers were discarded rather than binned into consensus sequences. MiTCR, set to a Q25 quality threshold and the strictest error-elimination algorithm, was used for CDR3 identification, clonotype clustering and error correction. A nonparametric unseen species model with Euler transformation was used to estimate a lower bound on total TCR beta diversity. Using fastp trimming at Q25 and MiXCR clonotype assembly, TCRdb reanalyzed the public sequencing data and kept in-frame beta chains. When rows share a CDR3 protein, they turn into one entry using the most common DNA and genes. TCRdb assigned the V and J calls; the authors' analysis was not used. In this sample the table shows fewer than 900,000 distinct CDR3 sequences, roughly 45% of which occur a single time. The biggest ten clones account for 20% of the sample.

Systemically healthy Caucasian individuals from Russia, around 39 in total and aged about 6 to 100 years, were included as donors. Around 9.7 milliliters of peripheral blood were collected from each donor into EDTA-treated Vacutainer tubes. PBMCs were isolated by Ficoll-Paque density-gradient centrifugation, with at least 7 million obtained per sample. Trizol reagent was used to extract total RNA from the PBMCs, yielding at least 5.5 micrograms per sample. For every donor, an aliquot of PBMCs went through flow cytometry to measure the percentages of naive CD45RAhigh/CD27high T cells. Measured from the cysteine to the phenylalanine, the CDR3 is 15 residues long. The CDR3 DNA has 45 bases and is translated from base 1. V is cut back by 5 bases and J by 8 bases, with 10 bases in the junction unmatched. CDR1 and CDR2, looked up from the germline V gene, are SGHTA and FQGNSA. This clonotype was seen repeatedly, ten times or more. The antigen it binds to is not known. No much larger clone is present one base from it, and per-base qualities are unavailable.

Recombination joined TRBV7-2 with TRBJ2-4, with 9 bases aligning to TRBD2. The clonotype was recovered from a woman aged 55 to 70 in good health. The sample comprised blood. Read as DNA, the sequence is TGTGCCAGCAGCGCCGCGGGGGGGGGCGCTGACATTCAGTACTTC. The translation is CASSAAGGGADIQYF. Supplemented by the reference TRBV7-2 and TRBJ2-4 proteins around the CDR3, the complete variable domain is GAGVSQSPSNKVTEKGKDVELRCDPISGHTALYWYRQSLGQGLEFLIYFQGNSAPDKSGLPSDRFSAERTGGSVSTLTIQRTQQEDSAVYLCASSAAGGGADIQYFGAGTRLSVL.